Below, one T cell receptor (beta chain) is given with its context. Its antigen is unknown. No base-level quality is on record; no much larger clone is a single base apart. For this chain, trimming is 2 bases at the V end and 3 bases at the J end, and the number of junction bases without a gene match is 10. The CDR3 spans 16 residues, from the cysteine through the phenylalanine. Only the CDR3 DNA is retained, 48 bases long and in frame from the first base. CDR1 and CDR2 (MNHEY, SMNVEV) derive from the germline V gene (reference sequence). The data are from a study of blood T cells in healthy people across ages (dated by TCRdb to the mid-2010s). In the study overall: Template switching captured roughly one uniquely barcoded TCR beta cDNA molecule per two T cells in model experiments. The study measured age-related changes in TCR beta repertoire diversity using deep sequencing normalized with unique cDNA molecular identifiers. To avoid experimental bias, donors of different ages were spread randomly across the sequencing lanes. The study analyzed two additional independent replicas of 1 million unique cDNA reads from the same blood draw for two donors, one aged 18 to 30 and one aged 80 or older. The donors were split into four age groups: young (average 16 years), middle-aged (around 37), aged (roughly 60) and long-lived (approximately 80). Paper-wide results and their limitations: Observed TCR beta diversity per million T cells fell roughly linearly with age, and a significant reduction was already apparent by age around 36. The long-lived group showed more naive CD4+ T cells, fewer expanded clones and increased TCR diversity than the aged group, suggesting age selection. Because profiling used bulk unsorted PBMCs, naive and antigen-experienced compartments could not be compared conclusively. The percentage of naive T cells measured by flow cytometry correlated strongly with observed TCR beta diversity. Because donor CMV infection status was unknown, age-related changes in expanded clonotypes were potentially confounded. Estimates of total diversity based on one million sequenced T cells were regarded as lower bounds and as underestimates.

The library came from 5' RACE. Sequencing instrument: Illumina HiSeq 2500. A second roughly 7 to 12 cycle PCR used a sample-barcoded 5' primer and a J-beta primer mix. A unique molecular identifier was introduced onto each TCR beta cDNA molecule by a template-switch 5' adaptor carrying 12 random nucleotides. At least 2.5 million CDR3-containing paired-end reads were obtained from each sample. All of the RNA was converted into first-strand cDNA using the Mint cDNA synthesis kit, with a TRBC-specific oligonucleotide serving as the primer. Following uracil-DNA glycosylase treatment, all cDNA underwent a first 18-cycle PCR with the universal primers M1SS and BC2_uni_R. In the source study's methods: For normalization, 1 million high-quality reads, each with a distinct molecular identifier, were randomly selected from each sample. Instead of being binned into consensus sequences, reads with shared molecular identifiers were discarded. MiTCR, set to a Q25 quality threshold and the strictest error-elimination algorithm, was used for CDR3 identification, clonotype clustering and error correction. A nonparametric unseen species model with Euler transformation was used to estimate a lower bound on total TCR beta diversity. The raw public data were reprocessed by TCRdb itself: fastp quality trimming at Q25, MiXCR clonotype calling, in-frame beta chains only. Merged by CDR3 protein, the rows form single entries marked with the most common genes and DNA. The V and J calls reflect TCRdb's pipeline rather than the authors' work. For this sample there are about 970,000 distinct CDR3 sequences; 51% appear just once. Roughly a fifth of the sample comes from the top ten.

Donors were 30 to 45 systemically healthy Caucasian individuals from Russia aged roughly 6 to 90 years. Each donor gave approximately 10 milliliters of peripheral blood, collected into EDTA-treated Vacutainer tubes. Ficoll-Paque density-gradient centrifugation was used to isolate PBMCs, with at least 7 million obtained per sample. Total RNA, at least 6 micrograms per sample, was extracted from PBMCs with Trizol reagent. For every donor, an aliquot of PBMCs went through flow cytometry to measure the percentages of naive CD45RAhigh/CD27high T cells. The receptor's source is a woman aged 60-70 years in good health. The chain is assembled from TRBV27 and TRBJ2-7, and 7 bases in between align with TRBD2. Sequenced input: blood. The nucleotide sequence is TGTGCCAGCAGTTTAGGGACTATCGGGGCTTACTACGAGCAGTACTTC. Its product reads: CASSLGTIGAYYEQYF.